The source of this T cell receptor (beta chain) is a study of blood T cell repertoires in COVID-19. Study at large: Material from acute and convalescent COVID-19 was sourced from the United States, Italy and Spain. The cDNA or gDNA used as material had been derived from T cells, B-cell-depleted T cells, or PBMCs.

V lost 5 bases, J lost 3 bases, and 3 bases stayed unmatched. Germline V gives CDR1 SGHRS, CDR2 YFSETQ. The CDR3 spans 14 residues. The data were produced by immunoSEQ multiplex PCR, yet TCRdb's version contains in-frame clones alone and is incomplete. Altogether 400,000 to 550,000 clones are present, roughly 90% being singletons, with the ten largest covering 4.3%. The sequenced material came from peripheral blood. J is TRBJ2-3 and V is TRBV5-1; TRBD2 agrees at 10 bases. This clonotype was obtained from a woman in her twenties or thirties with acute or convalescent COVID-19. The CDR3 nucleotides are TGCGCCAGCAGGGCTAGCGGGGGAACAGATACGCAGTATTTT. Translating gives CASRASGGTDTQYF.